This entry describes one T cell receptor beta chain. Its antigen remains unknown. Sequencing used immunoSEQ multiplex PCR; TCRdb keeps in-frame clones, though not all of them. The sample has 12,000 or so clones; around 85% are singletons. CDR3 length equals 13 residues. CDR1 and CDR2 from the germline V gene are SGHNT and YYREEE (reference sequence). The V end was cut by 7 bases, the J end by 1 base, with 9 bases between. The sample comes from a study of chemoradiotherapy in HPV16-positive cancers. Study conclusions and caveats: Candidate HPV-specific clones and E7-related TCR motifs grew in tumor during treatment.

V usage is TRBV5-4 and J usage is TRBJ1-5, with a weak D call TRBD1 (5 bases). This material consisted of blood, taken from a patient who underwent chemoradiotherapy. The receptor was isolated from a human donor with HPV-associated anogenital cancer. This CDR3 reads CASSGPSNQPQHF. The CDR3 DNA reads TGTGCCAGCTCGGGACCAAGCAATCAGCCCCAGCATTTT.